A single T cell receptor beta chain is shown here with its context. Antigen specificity is unknown. Germline V gene sequence: CDR1 SGHDT, CDR2 YYEEEE. The length of the CDR3 is 14 residues. V gave up 4 bases and J gave up 2 bases; unmatched junction bases: 3. The entry originates in a study of T cells in Graves' hyperthyroidism and ophthalmopathy. The study's findings and limits: A model built on 13 V-J features separated ophthalmopathy from stable hyperthyroidism. In blood, most of the thyroid clonotypes expanded above 0.001 were also present.

The source material, RNA transcripts, was used to amplify TCR beta CDR3 regions. The study used the HTBI primer set for a first-round RT-PCR of the TCR CDR3. TCRdb used MiXCR to reprocess the multiplex PCR reads, holding one entry per CDR3 protein. Among around 600,000 distinct CDR3 sequences listed, 12% to 15% were seen once. Diagnoses were made from clinical symptoms, serum measures (thyroxine and TRAb), thyroid ultrasound and orbital computed tomography. The PBMCs were sourced from fresh peripheral blood (10 ml). The sequencing input was blood. This chain links TRBV5-6 with TRBJ1-3; 7 bases line up with TRBD1. This receptor was obtained from a woman under 30 with Graves' ophthalmopathy. The CDR3 loop reads CASSLTGAGNTIYF. CDR3 nucleotide sequence: TGTGCCAGCAGCCTCACAGGGGCTGGAAACACCATATATTTT.